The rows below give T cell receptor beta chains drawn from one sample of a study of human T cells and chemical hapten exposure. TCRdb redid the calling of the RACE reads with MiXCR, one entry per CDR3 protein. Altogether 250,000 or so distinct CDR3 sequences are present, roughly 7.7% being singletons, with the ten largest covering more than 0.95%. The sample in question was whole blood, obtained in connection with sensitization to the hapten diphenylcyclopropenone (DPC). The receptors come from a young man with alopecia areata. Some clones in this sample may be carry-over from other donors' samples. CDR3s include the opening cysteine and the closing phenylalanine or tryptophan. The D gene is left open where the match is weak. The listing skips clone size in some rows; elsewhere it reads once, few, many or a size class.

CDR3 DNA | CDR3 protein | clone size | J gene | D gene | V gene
TGTGCCAGCAGTCATTTACCTACGGGACAGGGAGACTACAATGAGCAGTTCTTC | CASSHLPTGQGDYNEQFF | many | TRBJ2-1 | TRBD1 | TRBV4-2
TGCAGTGCTAGAGACCAACGGCGGCCAGTGAACACTGAAGCTTTCTTT | CSARDQRRPVNTEAFF | few | TRBJ1-1 | NA | TRBV20-1
TGCAGTGTTGAAGCGGGCACGAAAAGTGGCTACACCTTC | CSVEAGTKSGYTF | NA | TRBJ1-2 | NA | TRBV29-1
TGTGCCAGCAGTTTCAACCGGGATTTCAACACTGAAGCTTTCTTT | CASSFNRDFNTEAFF | few | TRBJ1-1 | NA | TRBV6-6
TGCGCCAGCAGCCAAGTTGGGGCAGGGACCGGGGAGCTGTTTTTT | CASSQVGAGTGELFF | few | TRBJ2-2 | NA | TRBV4-3
TGCGCCAGCAGCCAAGTTCCAGGGGCTGGAAACACCATATATTTT | CASSQVPGAGNTIYF | many | TRBJ1-3 | NA | TRBV4-3
TGTGCCAGCAGTGAGAACGGACGATCTAATGAAAAACTGTTTTTT | CASSENGRSNEKLFF | few | TRBJ1-4 | NA | TRBV2
TGTGCCAGCAATAAGCGGGGGGGCCCGAGTCCAGATACGCAGTATTTT | CASNKRGGPSPDTQYF | NA | TRBJ2-3 | TRBD2 | TRBV6-4
TGCGCCAGCAGCCAAATGACAGCTCAAAACACTGAAGCTTTCTTT | CASSQMTAQNTEAFF | NA | TRBJ1-1 | NA | TRBV4-1
TGTGCCAGCAGCTTAGACAAGAATCAGCCCCAGCATTTT | CASSLDKNQPQHF | few | TRBJ1-5 | NA | TRBV7-3
TGTGCCAGCAGTCCCTCGGAATCTCAGCCCCAGCATTTT | CASSPSESQPQHF | NA | TRBJ1-5 | NA | TRBV9
TGTGCCAGCAGTTCCGGCCTGGGGATGGACTATGGCTACACCTTC | CASSSGLGMDYGYTF | few | TRBJ1-2 | NA | TRBV12-3/TRBV12-4
TGTGCCAGCAGCTTGAAGGACAGCCTGTTCGGGACTGAAGCTTTCTTT | CASSLKDSLFGTEAFF | NA | TRBJ1-1 | NA | TRBV7-9
TGTGCCAGCACCGGGGACATGTCGTCCCAACGGGAGCAGTTCTTC | CASTGDMSSQREQFF | many | TRBJ2-1 | NA | TRBV2
TGTGCCACCAGTGATTCGGGACAGGCAACGGCTCAAGAGACCCAGTACTTC | CATSDSGQATAQETQYF | few | TRBJ2-5 | TRBD1 | TRBV24-1
TGTGCCAGCACAGGGGGCGTTCGTCAGCCCCAGCATTTT | CASTGGVRQPQHF | NA | TRBJ1-5 | TRBD1 | TRBV12-3/TRBV12-4
TGTGCCAGCAACCAGGCGAACACTGAAGCTTTCTTT | CASNQANTEAFF | few | TRBJ1-1 | NA | TRBV2
TGTGCCAGCAGCCAAGGGACGCGGACTAATGAAAAACTGTTTTTT | CASSQGTRTNEKLFF | many | TRBJ1-4 | NA | TRBV7-9
TGTGCCAGCAGTTACGAGTCCCAATCCTCTGGGGCCAACGTCCTGACTTTC | CASSYESQSSGANVLTF | many | TRBJ2-6 | NA | TRBV2
TGCAGCGTTGAAGCTTCGGGGATGGGCACTGAAGCTTTCTTT | CSVEASGMGTEAFF | few | TRBJ1-1 | NA | TRBV29-1
TGTGCCAGCAGTTCTTACAGGGAGGGTAACTATGGCTACACCTTC | CASSSYREGNYGYTF | few | TRBJ1-2 | NA | TRBV12-3/TRBV12-4
TGTGCCAGCAGTTGGGATCCAGGGAACGTAAACACTGAAGCTTTCTTT | CASSWDPGNVNTEAFF | many | TRBJ1-1 | NA | TRBV6-2/TRBV6-3
TGTGCCAGTCAAGACCGGGCCTCGTCCTACGAGCAGTACTTC | CASQDRASSYEQYF | many | TRBJ2-7 | NA | TRBV7-9
TGTGCCAGCAGCTTCCAGAACACTGAAGCTTTCTTT | CASSFQNTEAFF | NA | TRBJ1-1 | NA | TRBV7-8
TGTGCCAGCAGCCAGATCCGGCACCAAGAGACCCAGTACTTC | CASSQIRHQETQYF | NA | TRBJ2-5 | NA | TRBV7-9
TGTGCCAGCAGTGACCAACAACAGAAGAATCAGCCCCAGCATTTT | CASSDQQQKNQPQHF | NA | TRBJ1-5 | NA | TRBV6-2/TRBV6-3
TGCAGCGTTGAAGGACAGAGCACAGATACGCAGTATTTT | CSVEGQSTDTQYF | few | TRBJ2-3 | NA | TRBV29-1
TGTGCCAGCAGGGGCACAGGACCGCTAGCCAAAAACATTCAGTACTTC | CASRGTGPLAKNIQYF | NA | TRBJ2-4 | NA | TRBV25-1
TGTGCCAGCAAAATGGCTGATAATAATTCACCCCTCCACTTT | CASKMADNNSPLHF | many | TRBJ1-6 | NA | TRBV6-5
TGCAGCGTTGGCCCCGACAGTTACAATGAGCAGTTCTTC | CSVGPDSYNEQFF | NA | TRBJ2-1 | NA | TRBV29-1
TGTGCCAGCAGCTCCCGGACTAGCGGGGGGGCCGATCAGTTCTTC | CASSSRTSGGADQFF | NA | TRBJ2-1 | TRBD2 | TRBV5-6
TGTGCCAGCAGTTTATCGCTAGGGGGCGGGGGCTATGGCTACACCTTC | CASSLSLGGGGYGYTF | NA | TRBJ1-2 | TRBD1 | TRBV12-3/TRBV12-4